Sequencing of this T cell receptor (beta chain) was carried out in a study of response to subunit inactivated influenza vaccine. Study findings and constraints: Researchers suggested that each seasonal influenza vaccination recruits few new T cells.

Germline CDR1 LGHNA, CDR2 YSLEER. CDR3 length equals 15 residues. The germline V and J ends were trimmed by 0 bases and 6 bases, with 14 bases remaining between them. To note about this clonotype: The antigen is unknown.

TCRdb re-called the RT-PCR reads through MiXCR, storing one row per CDR3 protein. Altogether under 950,000 distinct CDR3 sequences are present, around 21% being singletons, with the ten largest covering around 9.6%. The origin of this receptor is a man over 45 who received an inactivated influenza vaccine. The chain combines TRBV4-3 with TRBJ1-1; D gene ambiguous. The input for sequencing was PBMCs from blood, taken around 5 days after vaccination. The CDR3 sequence: CASSQDIRQAAEAFF. CDR3 nucleotide sequence: TGCGCCAGCAGCCAAGATATAAGGCAGGCGGCTGAAGCTTTCTTT.